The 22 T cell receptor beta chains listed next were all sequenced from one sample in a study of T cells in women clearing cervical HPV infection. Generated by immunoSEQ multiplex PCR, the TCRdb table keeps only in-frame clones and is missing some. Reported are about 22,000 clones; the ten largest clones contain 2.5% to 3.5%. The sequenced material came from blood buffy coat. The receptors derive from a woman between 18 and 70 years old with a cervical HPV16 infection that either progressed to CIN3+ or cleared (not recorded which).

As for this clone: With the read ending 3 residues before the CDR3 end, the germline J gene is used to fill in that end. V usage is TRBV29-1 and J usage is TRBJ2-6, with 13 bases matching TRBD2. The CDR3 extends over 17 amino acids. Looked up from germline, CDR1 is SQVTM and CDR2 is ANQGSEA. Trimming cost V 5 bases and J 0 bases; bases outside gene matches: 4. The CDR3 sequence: CSVWGLAGISGANVLTF. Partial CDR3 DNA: TGCAGCGTTTGGGGACTAGCGGGGATCTCTGGGGCCAACGTC.

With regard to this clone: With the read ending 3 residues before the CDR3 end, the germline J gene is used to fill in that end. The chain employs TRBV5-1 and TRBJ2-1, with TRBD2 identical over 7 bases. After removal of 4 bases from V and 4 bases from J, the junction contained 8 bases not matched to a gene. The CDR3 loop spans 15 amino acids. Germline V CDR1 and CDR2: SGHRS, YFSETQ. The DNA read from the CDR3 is TGCGCCAGCAGCCTCGGGACTACCGAGTACAATGAG. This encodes CASSLGTTEYNE. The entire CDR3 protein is CASSLGTTEYNEQFF.

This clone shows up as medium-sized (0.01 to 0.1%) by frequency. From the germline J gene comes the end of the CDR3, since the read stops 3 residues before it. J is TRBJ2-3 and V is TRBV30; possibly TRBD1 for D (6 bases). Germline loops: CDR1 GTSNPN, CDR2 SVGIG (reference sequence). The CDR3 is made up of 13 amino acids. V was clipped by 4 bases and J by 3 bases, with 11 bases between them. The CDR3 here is CAWNGQTTDTQYF. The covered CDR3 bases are TGTGCCTGGAACGGACAGACAACAGATACG.

The DNA read from the CDR3 is TGTGCCAGTACCTCATCCGGGGTCGGAAAA. Protein sequence: CASTSSGVGK. The entire CDR3 reads CASTSSGVGKAFF. The chain joins TRBV19 to TRBJ1-1; D ambiguous. The read comes to an end 3 residues before the CDR3 does, leaving the germline J gene to fill in the end. Per germline, CDR1 LNHDA and CDR2 SQIVND (reference sequence). The CDR3 is 13 residues long.

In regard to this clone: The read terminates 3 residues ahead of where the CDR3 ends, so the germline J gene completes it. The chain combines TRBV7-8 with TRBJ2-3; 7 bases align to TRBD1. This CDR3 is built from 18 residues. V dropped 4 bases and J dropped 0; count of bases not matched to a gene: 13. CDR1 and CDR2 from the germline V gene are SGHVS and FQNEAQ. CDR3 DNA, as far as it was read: TGTGCCAGCAGCTATCAAGCAGGGGGTGTCGGCAGCACAGATACG. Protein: CASSYQAGGVGSTDT. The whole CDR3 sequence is CASSYQAGGVGSTDTQYF.

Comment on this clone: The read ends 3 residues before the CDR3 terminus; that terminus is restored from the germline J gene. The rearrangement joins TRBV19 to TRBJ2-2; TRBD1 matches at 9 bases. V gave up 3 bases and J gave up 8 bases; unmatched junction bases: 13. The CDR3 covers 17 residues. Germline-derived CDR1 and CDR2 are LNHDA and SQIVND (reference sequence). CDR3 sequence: CASSMLDRGTSTGELFF. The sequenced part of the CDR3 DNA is TGTGCCAGTAGTATGTTGGACAGGGGTACGTCGACGGGGGAG.

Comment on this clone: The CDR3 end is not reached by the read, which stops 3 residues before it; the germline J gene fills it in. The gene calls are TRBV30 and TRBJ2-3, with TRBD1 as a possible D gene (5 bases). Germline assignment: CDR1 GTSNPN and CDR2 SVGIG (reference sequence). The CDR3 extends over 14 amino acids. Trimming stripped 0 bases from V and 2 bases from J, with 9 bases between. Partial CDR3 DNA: TGTGCCTGGAGTGTACAGGTGGACACAGATACG. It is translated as CAWSVQVDTDT. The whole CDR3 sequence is CAWSVQVDTDTQYF.

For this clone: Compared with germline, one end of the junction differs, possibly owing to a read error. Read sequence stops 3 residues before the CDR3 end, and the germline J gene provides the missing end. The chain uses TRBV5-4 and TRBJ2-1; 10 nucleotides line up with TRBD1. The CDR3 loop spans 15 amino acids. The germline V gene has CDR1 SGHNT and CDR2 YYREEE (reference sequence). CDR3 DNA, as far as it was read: TGTGCCAGCAGATTGGACAGGGGGTCCTACAATGAG. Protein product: CASRLDRGSYNE. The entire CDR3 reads CASRLDRGSYNEQFF.

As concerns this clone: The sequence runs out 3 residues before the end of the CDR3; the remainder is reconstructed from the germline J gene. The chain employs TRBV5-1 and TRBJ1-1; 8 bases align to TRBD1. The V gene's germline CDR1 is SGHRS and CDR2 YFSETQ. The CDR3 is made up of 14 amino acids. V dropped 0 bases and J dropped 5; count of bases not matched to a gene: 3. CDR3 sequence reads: CASSLGQGWTEAFF. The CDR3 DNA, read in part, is TGCGCCAGCAGCTTGGGACAGGGGTGGACTGAA.

The part of the CDR3 DNA that was read is TGCAGTGCCCCTCCCAACATGAACACTGAA. It translates to CSAPPNMNTE. The entire CDR3 sequence reads CSAPPNMNTEAFF. This sequence joins TRBV20-1 and TRBJ1-1; D uncertain. The read terminates 3 residues ahead of where the CDR3 ends, so the germline J gene completes it. This CDR3 is 13 amino acids long. Germline V lookup: CDR1 DFQATT, CDR2 SNEGSKA (reference sequence). Trimming stripped 6 bases from V and 0 bases from J, with 11 bases between.

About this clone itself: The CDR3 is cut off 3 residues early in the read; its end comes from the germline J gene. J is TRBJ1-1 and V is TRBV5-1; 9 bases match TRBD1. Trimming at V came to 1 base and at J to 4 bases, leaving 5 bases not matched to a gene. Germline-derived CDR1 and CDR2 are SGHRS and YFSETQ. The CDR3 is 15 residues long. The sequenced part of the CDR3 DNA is TGCGCCAGCAGCTTGTCACAGGGGGCGCCCACTGAA. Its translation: CASSLSQGAPTE. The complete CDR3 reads CASSLSQGAPTEAFF. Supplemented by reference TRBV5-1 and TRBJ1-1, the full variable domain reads KAGVTQTPRYLIKTRGQQVTLSCSPISGHRSVSWYQQTPGQGLQFLFEYFSETQRNKGNFPGRFSGRQFSNSRSEMNVSTLELGDSALYLCASSLSQGAPTEAFFGQGTRLTVV.

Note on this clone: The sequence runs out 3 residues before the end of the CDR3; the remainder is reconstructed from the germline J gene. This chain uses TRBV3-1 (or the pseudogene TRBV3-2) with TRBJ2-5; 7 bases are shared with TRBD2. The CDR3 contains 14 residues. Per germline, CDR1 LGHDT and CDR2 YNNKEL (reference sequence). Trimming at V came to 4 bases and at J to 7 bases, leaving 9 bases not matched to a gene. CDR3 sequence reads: CASSLLADKGTQYF. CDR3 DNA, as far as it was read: TGTGCCAGCAGCCTTCTAGCGGATAAGGGGACC.

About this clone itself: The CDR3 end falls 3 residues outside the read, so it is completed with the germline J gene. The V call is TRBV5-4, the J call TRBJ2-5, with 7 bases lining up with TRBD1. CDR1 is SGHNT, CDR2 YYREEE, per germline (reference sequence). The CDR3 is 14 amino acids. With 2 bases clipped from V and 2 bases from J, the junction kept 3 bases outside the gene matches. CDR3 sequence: CASSLGTEQETQYF. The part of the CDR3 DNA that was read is TGTGCCAGCAGCTTAGGGACAGAACAAGAGACC.

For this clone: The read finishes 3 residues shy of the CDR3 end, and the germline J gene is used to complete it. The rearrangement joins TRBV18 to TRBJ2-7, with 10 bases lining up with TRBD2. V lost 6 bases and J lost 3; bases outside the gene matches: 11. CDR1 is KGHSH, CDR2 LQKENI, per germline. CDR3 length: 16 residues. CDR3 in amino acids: CASSRLSGTSVYEQYF. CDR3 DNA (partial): TGTGCCAGCTCCCGTCTCTCCGGGACTAGCGTCTACGAG.

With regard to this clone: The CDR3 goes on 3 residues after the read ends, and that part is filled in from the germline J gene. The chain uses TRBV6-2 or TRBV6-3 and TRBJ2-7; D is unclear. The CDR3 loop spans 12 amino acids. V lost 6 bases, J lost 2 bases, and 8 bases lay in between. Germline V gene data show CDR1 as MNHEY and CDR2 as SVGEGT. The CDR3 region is CASSSVAYEQYF. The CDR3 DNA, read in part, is TGTGCCAGCAGCTCGGTGGCCTACGAG.

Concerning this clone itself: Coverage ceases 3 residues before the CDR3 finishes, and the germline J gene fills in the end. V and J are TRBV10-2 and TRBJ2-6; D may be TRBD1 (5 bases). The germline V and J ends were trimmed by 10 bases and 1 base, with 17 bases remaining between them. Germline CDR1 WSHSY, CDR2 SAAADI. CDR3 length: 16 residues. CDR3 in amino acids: CATSHQGLSGANVLTF. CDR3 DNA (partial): TGCGCCACATCTCACCAGGGCCTTTCTGGGGCCAACGTC.

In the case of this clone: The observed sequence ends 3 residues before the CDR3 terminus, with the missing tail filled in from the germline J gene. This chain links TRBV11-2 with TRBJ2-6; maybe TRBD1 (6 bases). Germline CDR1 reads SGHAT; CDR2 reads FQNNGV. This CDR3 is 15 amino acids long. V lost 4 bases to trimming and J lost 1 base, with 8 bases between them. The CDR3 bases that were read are TGTGCCAGCAGCTCCAGGGGATCTGGGGCCAACGTC. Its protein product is CASSSRGSGANV. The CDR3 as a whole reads CASSSRGSGANVLTF.

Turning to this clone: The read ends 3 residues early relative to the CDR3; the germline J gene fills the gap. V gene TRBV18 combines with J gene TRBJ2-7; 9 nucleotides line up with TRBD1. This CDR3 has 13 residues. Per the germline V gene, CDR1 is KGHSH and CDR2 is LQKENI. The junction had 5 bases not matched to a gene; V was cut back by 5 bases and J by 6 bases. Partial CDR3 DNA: TGTGCCAGCTCAACAGGGGGCGCATTCGAG. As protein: CASSTGGAFE. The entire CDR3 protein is CASSTGGAFEQYF.

This CDR3 is CSAQVTGNYGYTF. The part of the CDR3 DNA that was read is TGCAGTGCCCAGGTTACAGGGAACTATGGC. J is TRBJ1-2 and V is TRBV20-1, with D possibly matching TRBD1 (6 bases). The read ends 3 residues early relative to the CDR3; the germline J gene fills the gap. Germline CDR1 DFQATT, CDR2 SNEGSKA (reference sequence). CDR3 length: 13 amino acids. V was clipped by 6 bases and J by 2 bases, with 13 bases between them.

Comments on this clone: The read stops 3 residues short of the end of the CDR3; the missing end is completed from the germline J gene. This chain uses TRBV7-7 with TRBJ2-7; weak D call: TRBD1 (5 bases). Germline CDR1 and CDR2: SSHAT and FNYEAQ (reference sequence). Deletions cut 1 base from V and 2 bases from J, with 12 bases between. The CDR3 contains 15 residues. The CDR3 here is CASSLGIGQAYEQYF. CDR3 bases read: TGTGCCAGCAGCTTAGGGATCGGACAAGCCTACGAG.

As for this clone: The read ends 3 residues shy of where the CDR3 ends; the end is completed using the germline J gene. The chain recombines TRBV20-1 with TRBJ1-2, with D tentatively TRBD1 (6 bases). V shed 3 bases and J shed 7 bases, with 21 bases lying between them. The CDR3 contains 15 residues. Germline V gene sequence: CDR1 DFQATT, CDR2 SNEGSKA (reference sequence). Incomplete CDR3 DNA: TGCAGTGCTAGTCGGGACAACTCCCTACAGGGTGGC. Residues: CSASRDNSLQGG. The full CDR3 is CSASRDNSLQGGYTF.

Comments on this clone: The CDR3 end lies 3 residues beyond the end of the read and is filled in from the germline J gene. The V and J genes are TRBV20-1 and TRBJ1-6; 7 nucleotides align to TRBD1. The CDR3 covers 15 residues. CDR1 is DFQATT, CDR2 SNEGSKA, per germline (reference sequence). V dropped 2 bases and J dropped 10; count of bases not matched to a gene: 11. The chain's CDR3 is CSARNGDREASPLHF. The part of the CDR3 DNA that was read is TGCAGTGCTAGAAACGGCGACAGGGAGGCCTCACCC.